This T cell receptor beta chain stems from a study of blood T cell repertoires in COVID-19. Clones were read by immunoSEQ multiplex PCR, and TCRdb kept only the in-frame ones, dropping some. There are approximately 62,000 clones in the sample; 81% occur only once, and around 14% lies in the top ten. This clone has a handful of counts. V lost 4 bases and J lost 8, with 14 bases in between. The V gene's germline CDR1 is ENHRY and CDR2 SYGVKD. The CDR3 is 14 amino acids. The source is a man of 80 years or more with acute or convalescent COVID-19. The J gene is TRBJ1-4, the V gene TRBV10-3, with D possibly TRBD1 on 5 matching bases. The sample comprised peripheral blood. Here the CDR3 DNA reads TGTGCCATCAGTGCTGGGGCCGGTCGGGAAAAACTGTTTTTT. Its protein is CAISAGAGREKLFF.